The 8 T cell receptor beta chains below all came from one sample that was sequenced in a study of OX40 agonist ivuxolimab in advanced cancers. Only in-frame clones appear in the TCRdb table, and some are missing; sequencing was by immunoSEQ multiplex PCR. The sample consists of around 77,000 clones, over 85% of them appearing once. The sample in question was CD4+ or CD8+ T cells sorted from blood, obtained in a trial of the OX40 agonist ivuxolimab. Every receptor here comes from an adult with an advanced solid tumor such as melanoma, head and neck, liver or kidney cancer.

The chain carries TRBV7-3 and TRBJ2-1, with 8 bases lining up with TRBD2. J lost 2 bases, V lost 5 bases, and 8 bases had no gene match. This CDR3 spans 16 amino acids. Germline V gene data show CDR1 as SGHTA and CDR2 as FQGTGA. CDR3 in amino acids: CASSPSGGRTYNEQFF. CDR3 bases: TGTGCCAGCAGCCCCTCTGGCGGGAGGACCTACAATGAGCAGTTCTTC.

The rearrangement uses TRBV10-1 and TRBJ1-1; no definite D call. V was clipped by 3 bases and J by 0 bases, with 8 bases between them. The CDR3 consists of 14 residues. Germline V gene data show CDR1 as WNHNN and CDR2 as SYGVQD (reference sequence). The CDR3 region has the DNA TGCGCCAGCAGTGAAAACACCATGAACACTGAAGCTTTCTTT. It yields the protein CASSENTMNTEAFF.

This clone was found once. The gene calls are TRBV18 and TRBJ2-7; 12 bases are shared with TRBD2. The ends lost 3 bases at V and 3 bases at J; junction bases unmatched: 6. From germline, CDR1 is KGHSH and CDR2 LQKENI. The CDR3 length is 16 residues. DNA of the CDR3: TGTGCCAGCTCACCCCCCGGACTAGCGGGAAACTACGAGCAGTACTTC. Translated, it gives CASSPPGLAGNYEQYF.

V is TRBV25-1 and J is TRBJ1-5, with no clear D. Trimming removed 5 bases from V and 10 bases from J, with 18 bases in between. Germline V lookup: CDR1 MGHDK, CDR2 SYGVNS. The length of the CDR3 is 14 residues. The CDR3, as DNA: TGTGCCAGCAGTTCCTTTCCGGACCCCTACCCCCAGCATTTT. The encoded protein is CASSSFPDPYPQHF.

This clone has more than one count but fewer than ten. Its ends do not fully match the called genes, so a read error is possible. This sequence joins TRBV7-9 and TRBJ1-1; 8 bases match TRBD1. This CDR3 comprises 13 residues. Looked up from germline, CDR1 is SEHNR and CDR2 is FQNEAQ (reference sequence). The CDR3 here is CASSLDREAEAFF. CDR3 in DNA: TGTGCTAGCAGTTTGGACAGGGAGGCTGAAGCTTTCTTT.

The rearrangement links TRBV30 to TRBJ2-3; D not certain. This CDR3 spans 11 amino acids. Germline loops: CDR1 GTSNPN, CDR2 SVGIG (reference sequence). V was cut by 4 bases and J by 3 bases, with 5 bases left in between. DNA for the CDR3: TGTGCCTGGACTATAACAGATACGCAGTATTTT. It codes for CAWTITDTQYF.

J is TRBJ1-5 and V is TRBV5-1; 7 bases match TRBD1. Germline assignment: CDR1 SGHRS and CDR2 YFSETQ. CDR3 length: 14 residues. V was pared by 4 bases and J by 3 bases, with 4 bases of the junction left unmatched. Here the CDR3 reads CASSPGQTNQPQHF. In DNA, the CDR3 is TGCGCCAGCAGCCCGGGACAGACCAATCAGCCCCAGCATTTT.

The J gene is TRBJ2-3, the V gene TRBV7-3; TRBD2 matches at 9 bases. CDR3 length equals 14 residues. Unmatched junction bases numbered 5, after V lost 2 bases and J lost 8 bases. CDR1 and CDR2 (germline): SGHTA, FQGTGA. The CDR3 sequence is CASSLAGGPSTQYF. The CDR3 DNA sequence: TGTGCCAGCAGCTTAGCGGGAGGGCCAAGTACGCAGTATTTT.